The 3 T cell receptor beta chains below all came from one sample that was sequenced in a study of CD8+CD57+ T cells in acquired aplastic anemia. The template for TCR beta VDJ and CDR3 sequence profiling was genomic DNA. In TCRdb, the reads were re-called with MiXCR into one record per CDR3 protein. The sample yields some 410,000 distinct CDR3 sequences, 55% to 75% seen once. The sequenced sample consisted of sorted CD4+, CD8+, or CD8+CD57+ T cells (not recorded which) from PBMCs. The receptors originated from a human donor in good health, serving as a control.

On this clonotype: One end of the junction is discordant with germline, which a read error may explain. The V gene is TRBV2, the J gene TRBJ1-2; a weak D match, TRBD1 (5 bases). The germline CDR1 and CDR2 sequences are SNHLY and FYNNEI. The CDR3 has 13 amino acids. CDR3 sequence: CASRGVRSNTLNF. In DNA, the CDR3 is TGTGCCAGCAGGGGGGTCAGGAGTAACACCCTCAACTTC.

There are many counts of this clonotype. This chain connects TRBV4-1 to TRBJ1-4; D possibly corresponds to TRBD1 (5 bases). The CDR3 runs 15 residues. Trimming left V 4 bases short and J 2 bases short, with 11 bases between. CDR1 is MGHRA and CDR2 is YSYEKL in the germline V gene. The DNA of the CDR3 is TGCGCCAGCAGCCGGGGGGGGTTGACTAATGAAAAACTGTTTTTT. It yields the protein CASSRGGLTNEKLFF.

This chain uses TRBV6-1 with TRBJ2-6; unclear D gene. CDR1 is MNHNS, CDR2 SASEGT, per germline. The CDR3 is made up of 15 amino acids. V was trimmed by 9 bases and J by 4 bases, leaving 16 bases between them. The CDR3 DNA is TGTGCCAGTGGCGAACCAGCCTTGGGGGCCAACGTCCTGACTTTC. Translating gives CASGEPALGANVLTF.